Below are 25 T cell receptor beta chains sequenced from a single sample in a study of T cell responses to AZD1222 COVID-19 vaccine. The data were produced by immunoSEQ multiplex PCR, yet TCRdb's version contains in-frame clones alone and is incomplete. The data show 120,000 or so clones, around 89% seen once. The input for sequencing was peripheral blood, taken on day 0 of MenACWY control vaccination. The receptors shown here come from an adult in good health.

A few counts support this clone. V gene TRBV6-5 combines with J gene TRBJ1-1; D call uncertain. There are 15 residues in the CDR3. Germline assignment: CDR1 MNHEY and CDR2 SVGAGI. Trimming stripped 2 bases from V and 4 bases from J, with 14 bases between. The CDR3: CASSYTDGWGTEAFF. CDR3 DNA sequence: TGTGCCAGCAGTTACACAGACGGGTGGGGCACTGAAGCTTTCTTT.

This sequence joins TRBV10-1 and TRBJ2-3, with 13 bases identical to TRBD2. Per the germline V gene, CDR1 is WNHNN and CDR2 is SYGVQD (reference sequence). There are 16 residues in the CDR3. J lost 5 bases, V lost 7 bases, and 9 bases had no gene match. DNA for the CDR3: TGCGCCAGCACCACTAGCGGGAGGGCCGGGGTAGATACGCAGTATTTT. Residues: CASTTSGRAGVDTQYF.

The CDR3 DNA sequence: TGTGCCAGCAGTCCACGGGAGTATGGCTACACCTTC. It is translated as CASSPREYGYTF. This sequence joins TRBV12-3 or TRBV12-4 and TRBJ1-2; D is unclear. CDR3 length equals 12 residues. Trimming shortened V by 5 bases and J by 5 bases, and 9 bases separated the two germline ends.

The chain uses TRBV29-1 and TRBJ1-1; D not certain. The CDR3 length is 14 residues. V lost 4 bases and J 0 bases, leaving 12 bases between the germline ends. Germline CDR1 reads SQVTM; CDR2 reads ANQGSEA. CDR3 DNA: TGCAGCGTTGCATTAGGTCAGGTGAACACTGAAGCTTTCTTT. Protein: CSVALGQVNTEAFF.

The chain links TRBV12-3 or TRBV12-4 to TRBJ2-5; D unresolved. The CDR3 covers 13 residues. V gave up 6 bases and J gave up 4 bases, with 12 bases separating them. The CDR3 here is CASRFSPAETQYF. CDR3 bases: TGTGCCAGCAGGTTTTCCCCTGCAGAGACCCAGTACTTC.

The CDR3 protein is CASSSQDRISTDTQYF. CDR3 bases: TGTGCCAGCAGCTCCCAGGACAGAATTAGCACAGATACGCAGTATTTT. The chain is built from TRBV9 and TRBJ2-3; the D gene is possibly TRBD1 (6 bases). Trimming removed 4 bases at V and 0 bases at J, with 15 bases between. Per the germline V gene, CDR1 is SGDLS and CDR2 is YYNGEE. This CDR3 has 16 amino acids.

V usage is TRBV5-6 and J usage is TRBJ2-2, with 7 bases fitting TRBD2. V was clipped by 0 bases and J by 4 bases; unmatched bases: 15. CDR1 SGHDT and CDR2 YYEEEE come from the germline V gene. This CDR3 spans 19 amino acids. The chain's CDR3 is CASSLVMYFGGGVTGELFF. The CDR3 bases are TGTGCCAGCAGCTTGGTTATGTACTTCGGGGGAGGGGTCACCGGGGAGCTGTTTTTT.

The chain carries TRBV9 and TRBJ1-2; D uncertain. Looked up from germline, CDR1 is SGDLS and CDR2 is YYNGEE. This CDR3 is built from 16 residues. V lost 0 bases and J 7 bases, leaving 19 bases between the germline ends. The CDR3 loop is CASSVGGSSGMSGYTF. The DNA of the CDR3 is TGTGCCAGCAGCGTAGGTGGATCGAGTGGGATGTCTGGCTACACCTTC.

V and J are TRBV10-3 and TRBJ2-7, with D possibly TRBD1 on 6 matching bases. The germline gives CDR1 ENHRY, CDR2 SYGVKD. This CDR3 has 18 residues. The V end was cut by 6 bases, the J end by 0 bases, with 24 bases between. The CDR3 here is CAISPRPARGSSSYEQYF. In DNA form, the CDR3 reads TGTGCCATCAGCCCCCGACCTGCGAGGGGGTCTTCCTCCTACGAGCAGTACTTC.

The genes are TRBV5-4 and TRBJ2-7; D call uncertain. Germline CDR1 and CDR2: SGHNT and YYREEE (reference sequence). The CDR3 runs to 15 residues. V was clipped by 0 bases and J by 1 base, with 11 bases between them. CDR3: CASSLVGPGSYEQYF. DNA of the CDR3: TGTGCCAGCAGCTTGGTAGGCCCTGGTTCCTACGAGCAGTACTTC.

The CDR3 is CASSPRLAGEQYF. The CDR3 bases are TGTGCCAGCAGCCCCCGACTAGCGGGTGAGCAGTACTTC. The genes are TRBV3-1 (or the pseudogene TRBV3-2) and TRBJ2-7; TRBD2 matches 10 bases. Germline CDR1 and CDR2: LGHDT and YNNKEL (reference sequence). V trimming: 4 bases; J trimming: 7 bases; junction bases outside the gene matches: 4. The CDR3 is 13 amino acids.

The chain links TRBV7-9 to TRBJ1-5; 8 bases are shared with TRBD1. Germline lookup yields CDR1 SEHNR and CDR2 FQNEAQ (reference sequence). With V trimmed by 2 bases and J by 3 bases, 9 bases remained unmatched. There are 17 residues in the CDR3. Here the CDR3 reads CASSLWIRDRINQPQHF. DNA for the CDR3: TGTGCCAGCAGCTTATGGATCCGGGACAGGATCAATCAGCCCCAGCATTTT.

CDR3 region: CASSQDERSSGSYEQYF. The DNA of the CDR3 is TGTGCCAGCAGCCAAGACGAGCGGTCTAGCGGGAGCTACGAGCAGTACTTC. The chain links TRBV4-2 to TRBJ2-7, with 10 bases aligning to TRBD2. V lost 0 bases to trimming and J lost 3 bases; unmatched junction nucleotides: 8. This CDR3 has 17 amino acids. From germline, CDR1 is LGHNA and CDR2 YNFKEQ.

This sequence joins TRBV2 and TRBJ2-2; D unclear. Germline CDR1 is SNHLY and CDR2 is FYNNEI. V lost 8 bases and J 0 bases, leaving 7 bases between the germline ends. The CDR3 length is 13 residues. CDR3 bases: TGTGCCAGCTACTCAGCGAACACCGGGGAGCTGTTTTTT. Its protein is CASYSANTGELFF.

The V call is TRBV19, the J call TRBJ2-2, with D unclear. The length of the CDR3 is 15 residues. V was shortened by 0 bases and J by 2 bases, with 7 bases between the two germline ends. CDR1 and CDR2 (germline): LNHDA, SQIVND (reference sequence). Here the CDR3 reads CASSIDSSNTGELFF. CDR3 DNA sequence: TGTGCCAGTAGTATAGATTCATCAAACACCGGGGAGCTGTTTTTT.

The chain recombines TRBV29-1 with TRBJ2-2; TRBD1 matches 8 bases. Germline-derived CDR1 and CDR2 are SQVTM and ANQGSEA. Unmatched junction bases numbered 10, after V lost 6 bases and J lost 7 bases. The CDR3 runs 14 residues. The CDR3 is CSVRTGLFHGELFF. In DNA form, the CDR3 reads TGCAGCGTCCGGACAGGGTTATTTCACGGGGAGCTGTTTTTT.

The rearrangement links TRBV6-4 to TRBJ2-6; maybe TRBD2 (5 bases). The length of the CDR3 is 16 residues. Per germline, CDR1 MRHNA and CDR2 SNTAGT. Deletions cut 3 bases from V and 1 base from J, with 10 bases between. The CDR3 loop is CASSDSGESGANVLTF. The DNA for the CDR3 is TGTGCCAGCAGTGATTCTGGGGAGTCTGGGGCCAACGTCCTGACTTTC.

The chain combines TRBV6-2 or TRBV6-3 with TRBJ2-5; 8 bases line up with TRBD1. The CDR3 extends over 17 amino acids. V gave up 5 bases and J gave up 5 bases; unmatched junction bases: 16. Germline assignment: CDR1 MNHEY and CDR2 SVGEGT. Here the CDR3 reads CASSTLRGQGVKETQYF. In nucleotides, the CDR3 is TGTGCCAGCAGTACACTGCGAGGACAGGGAGTAAAGGAGACCCAGTACTTC.

This clone was detected only once. V is TRBV18 and J is TRBJ1-2, with TRBD1 matching over 11 bases. J lost 4 bases, V lost 3 bases, and 4 bases had no gene match. Germline V gene data show CDR1 as KGHSH and CDR2 as LQKENI. The CDR3 covers 15 residues. The CDR3 nucleotides read TGTGCCAGCTCACCCGAAGGGACAGGGGGCTATGGCTACACCTTC. As protein: CASSPEGTGGYGYTF.

The chain links TRBV6-2 or TRBV6-3 to TRBJ2-2; no clear D gene. CDR3 length: 15 residues. Per germline, CDR1 MNHEY and CDR2 SVGEGT. Trimming took 6 bases from V and 3 from J, leaving 14 bases between them. DNA of the CDR3: TGTGCCAGCAGCATTCTAGATCGGGACACCGGGGAGCTGTTTTTT. It is translated as CASSILDRDTGELFF.

This chain uses TRBV10-3 with TRBJ1-5; D might be TRBD1 (5 bases). The V end was cut by 2 bases, the J end by 1 base, with 15 bases between. Looked up from germline, CDR1 is ENHRY and CDR2 is SYGVKD. CDR3 length equals 17 residues. The CDR3 loop reads CAISERWLGGSNQPQHF. In nucleotides, the CDR3 is TGTGCCATCAGTGAGAGGTGGCTCGGGGGAAGCAATCAGCCCCAGCATTTT.

In this sample, this clone turned up once. The chain combines TRBV3-1 (or the pseudogene TRBV3-2) with TRBJ1-6; D is undetermined. Germline CDR1 LGHDT, CDR2 YNNKEL (reference sequence). This CDR3 has 15 amino acids. V was trimmed by 1 base and J by 7 bases, leaving 11 bases between them. CDR3 residues: CASSQGWAANSPLHF. In DNA form, the CDR3 reads TGTGCCAGCAGCCAAGGGTGGGCAGCAAATTCACCCCTCCACTTT.

V is TRBV19 and J is TRBJ2-1, with 8 positions matching TRBD2. The CDR3 is 12 amino acids. Germline trimming cut 6 bases from V and 10 bases from J; bases unmatched to any gene: 5. Germline CDR1 reads LNHDA; CDR2 reads SQIVND (reference sequence). CDR3 loop: CASSREGREQFF. The DNA for the CDR3 is TGTGCCAGTAGCCGGGAGGGCCGGGAGCAGTTCTTC.

The V gene is TRBV6-5, the J gene TRBJ2-5; 7 bases map to TRBD1. The trim removed 4 bases at V and 0 bases at J, leaving 5 bases unmatched. Germline values: CDR1 MNHEY, CDR2 SVGAGI. CDR3 size: 15 residues. The CDR3 loop is CASSFTGVYQETQYF. The CDR3 DNA is TGTGCCAGCAGTTTTACAGGGGTCTACCAAGAGACCCAGTACTTC.

J is TRBJ2-1 and V is TRBV29-1, with TRBD1 matching 9 bases. J was trimmed by 4 bases and V by 7 bases; bases with no gene match: 14. The length of the CDR3 is 16 residues. CDR1 and CDR2 (germline): SQVTM, ANQGSEA. CDR3 residues: CSAEGDRDSYYNEQFF. As DNA, the CDR3 is TGCAGCGCCGAGGGGGACAGGGACAGCTATTACAATGAGCAGTTCTTC.